A selection of T cell receptor beta chains follows, all from one sample in a study of control samples from healthy donors and cancer patients. Method: immunoSEQ multiplex PCR; TCRdb's copy keeps in-frame clones and lacks some. The sample comprises about 86,000 clones, roughly 93% of which are singletons, and around 1.4% rests with the top ten. Sequenced input: blood. The receptors were sampled from a woman aged 30 to 39 in good health. The CDR3 runs from the conserved cysteine through the conserved F or W. D genes are given only for firm matches. Clone size is shown for a subset of rows, as once, few, many or a class of expanded clone.

clone_size j_call d_call v_call cdr3_nt cdr3_aa
NA TRBJ2-2 TRBD2 TRBV3-1/TRBV3-2 TGTGCCAGCAGCCGGGGGGTAGCGGGAGGGCCCGGCACCGGGGAGCTGTTTTTT CASSRGVAGGPGTGELFF
NA TRBJ1-2 NA TRBV12-3/TRBV12-4 TGTGCCAGCAGTTTATACTATGGCTACACCTTC CASSLYYGYTF
NA TRBJ1-5 TRBD1 TRBV19 TGTGCCAGTAAAGGCCAAAAAATGCCTCCGTCCGGGACAGGGATGAATAGCAATCAGCCCCAGCATTTT CASKGQKMPPSGTGMNSNQPQHF
NA TRBJ1-5 NA TRBV5-6 TGTGCCAGCCAAGCCCGACTTAGCAATCAGCCCCAGCATTTT CASQARLSNQPQHF
NA TRBJ1-1 TRBD1 TRBV11-2 TGTGCCAGCAGCTCCTCGGACAGGGGAGACACTGAAGCTTTCTTT CASSSSDRGDTEAFF
NA TRBJ2-1 NA TRBV10-3 TGTGCCACCCAGGGGTTGGGCAATGAGCAGTTCTTC CATQGLGNEQFF
NA TRBJ1-6 NA TRBV7-9 TGTGCCAGCAGCTTAGAAAGGGGTTCACCCCTCCACTTT CASSLERGSPLHF
few TRBJ1-6 TRBD1 TRBV30 TGTGCCTCTCAGACAGGGGGGGATTCACCCCTCCACTTT CASQTGGDSPLHF
NA TRBJ1-1 NA TRBV9 TGTGCCAGCAGCGTAGGATCCCCCAGTGATCCGGGGACTGAAGCTTTCTTT CASSVGSPSDPGTEAFF
NA TRBJ1-2 NA TRBV11-3 TGTGCCAGCAGCCCAACCCGTGGGGGTACCTATGGCTACACCTTC CASSPTRGGTYGYTF
NA TRBJ2-2 NA TRBV11-3 TGTGCCAGCAGCTTAGATTCCGGGGAGCTGTTTTTT CASSLDSGELFF
NA TRBJ2-3 NA TRBV5-1 TGCGCCAGCAGCTTGGGATCTAGCACAGATACGCAGTATTTT CASSLGSSTDTQYF
few TRBJ1-4 NA TRBV29-1 TGCAGTGCACAGGGATTTGCAACTAATGAAAAACTGTTTTTT CSAQGFATNEKLFF
NA TRBJ2-5 NA TRBV18 TGTGCCAGCTCACCAAGTGTTAGGGCGGAGACCCAGTACTTC CASSPSVRAETQYF
NA TRBJ1-1 NA TRBV28 TGTGCCAGTGTTCTCTTAAGACGTAGCACTGAAGCTTTCTTT CASVLLRRSTEAFF
NA TRBJ2-7 NA TRBV28 TGTGCCAGCAGTGTCCGGGACTGGAACTACGAGCAGTACTTC CASSVRDWNYEQYF
NA TRBJ2-7 NA TRBV21-1 TGTGCCAGCAGCAAGGGTCGTTGGGTTGAGCAGTACTTC CASSKGRWVEQYF
NA TRBJ1-2 NA TRBV3-1/TRBV3-2 TGTGCCAGCAGCCAACGACGGGGCGGCTATGGCTACACCTTC CASSQRRGGYGYTF
NA TRBJ1-5 NA TRBV30 TGTGCCTGGAGCCAGGACGTAGGCAATCAGCCCCAGCATTTT CAWSQDVGNQPQHF
NA TRBJ1-6 NA TRBV5-5 TGTGCCAGCAGCTCCATGGGGGGTAATTCACCCCTCCACTTT CASSSMGGNSPLHF
once TRBJ2-1 NA TRBV27 TGTGCCAGCAGTTTTCGGTCGGCCCACAATGAGCAGTTCTTC CASSFRSAHNEQFF
NA TRBJ1-2 NA TRBV5-1 TGCGCCAGCAGCTTACAGGGTTTTGGCTACACCTTC CASSLQGFGYTF
NA TRBJ2-3 NA TRBV7-2 TGTGCCAGCAGCTTAGGGAGGTTAAGGGGGGAGAACACAGATACGCAGTATTTT CASSLGRLRGENTDTQYF
once TRBJ2-2 NA TRBV4-1 TGCGCCAGCAGCCATCCTGCGGAGGGAATGGACACCGGGGAGCTGTTTTTT CASSHPAEGMDTGELFF
NA TRBJ2-5 NA TRBV5-4 TGTGCCAGCAGCTTTAGGCAGAATGCCCAAGAGACCCAGTACTTC CASSFRQNAQETQYF
NA TRBJ1-6 NA TRBV19 TGTGCCAGTAGTTCTGGGGGGAATTCACCCCTCCACTTT CASSSGGNSPLHF
once TRBJ2-7 NA TRBV23-1 TGCGCCAGCAGGCCTAGCGGACAGAATAACTACGAGCAGTACTTC CASRPSGQNNYEQYF
NA TRBJ1-5 NA TRBV6-1 TGTGCCAGCAGTGAGCGGTTCAGGGGATATAGCAATCAGCCCCAGCATTTT CASSERFRGYSNQPQHF
NA TRBJ1-5 NA TRBV4-1 TGCGCCAGCAGCCAAGATGGTAGTTATCAGCCCCAGCATTTT CASSQDGSYQPQHF
NA TRBJ2-2 NA TRBV5-1 TGCGCCAGCAGCTTGAAGAGTACGACCGGGGAGCTGTTTTTT CASSLKSTTGELFF
NA TRBJ2-3 NA TRBV11-2 TGTGCCAGCGGCGGAGGCGGGAATTCCAACACAGATACGCAGTATTTT CASGGGGNSNTDTQYF
NA TRBJ2-7 TRBD1 TRBV19 TGTGCCAGTAGTATAGCCCGAAACAGGGGCGAGCAGTACTTC CASSIARNRGEQYF
NA TRBJ1-4 NA TRBV7-9 TGTGCCAGCAGCTTAGGGCAGGTTCTTAATGAAAAACTGTTTTTT CASSLGQVLNEKLFF
NA TRBJ1-5 NA TRBV19 TGTGCCAGTAGTATAAGTTCCTATAGCAATCAGCCCCAGCATTTT CASSISSYSNQPQHF
NA TRBJ2-2 NA TRBV7-8 TGTGCCAGCAGCCCCCTCGGAGGTGCAGCCGGGGAGCTGTTTTTT CASSPLGGAAGELFF
NA TRBJ2-3 TRBD2 TRBV28 TGTGCCAGCAGGCCGCATAGCGGGAGATCAGAAGATACGCAGTATTTT CASRPHSGRSEDTQYF
NA TRBJ2-3 NA TRBV4-1 TGCGCCAGCAGCCAAGCCGATACGCAGTATTTT CASSQADTQYF
NA TRBJ1-5 NA TRBV28 TGTGCCAGCAGTTTACGGGATTGGGAGGGCCATCAGCCCCAGCATTTT CASSLRDWEGHQPQHF
NA TRBJ1-3 TRBD1 TRBV5-1 TGCGCCAGCAGCTTGGGGACAGGAATCCACTCTGGAAACACCATATATTTT CASSLGTGIHSGNTIYF
NA TRBJ2-7 NA TRBV9 TGTGCCAGCAGCGCTACTCCCACGGGACCCCGGGACTCCTACGAGCAGTACTTC CASSATPTGPRDSYEQYF
NA TRBJ2-1 TRBD1 TRBV3-1/TRBV3-2 TGTGCCAGCAGCCCCCGAACAGGGGGTGAGCAGTTCTTC CASSPRTGGEQFF
NA TRBJ2-7 NA TRBV10-3 TGTGCCATAAGAAGGGGTTCCTACGAGCAGTACTTC CAIRRGSYEQYF
NA TRBJ1-5 NA TRBV2 TGTGCCAGCAGGTGGGACAGCAATCAGCCCCAGCATTTT CASRWDSNQPQHF
NA TRBJ2-7 NA TRBV9 TGTGCCAGCAGCGTAGGTAGCGGAGGAACCTACGAGCAGTACTTC CASSVGSGGTYEQYF
once TRBJ2-7 NA TRBV28 TGTGCCAGCAATCACGACAGTCCCTACGAGCAGTACTTC CASNHDSPYEQYF
NA TRBJ2-2 TRBD1 TRBV7-7 TGTGCTAGCAGCTCTTGGGACAGGGCGAACACCGGGGAGCTGTTTTTT CASSSWDRANTGELFF